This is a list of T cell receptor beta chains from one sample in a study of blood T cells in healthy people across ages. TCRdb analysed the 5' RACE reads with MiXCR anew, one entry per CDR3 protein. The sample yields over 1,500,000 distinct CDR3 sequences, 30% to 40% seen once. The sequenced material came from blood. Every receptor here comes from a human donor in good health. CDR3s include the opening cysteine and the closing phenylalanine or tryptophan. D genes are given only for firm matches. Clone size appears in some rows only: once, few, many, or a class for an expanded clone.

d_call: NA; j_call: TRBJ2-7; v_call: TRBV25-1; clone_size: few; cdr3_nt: TGTGCCAGCAGTGTGGGATTGGTCTTGGGCGAGCAGTACTTC; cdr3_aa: CASSVGLVLGEQYF
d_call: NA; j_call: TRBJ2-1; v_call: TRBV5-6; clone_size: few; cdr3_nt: TGTGCCAGCAGCTCCCTCGGAAACTCCTACAATGAGCAGTTCTTC; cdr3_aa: CASSSLGNSYNEQFF
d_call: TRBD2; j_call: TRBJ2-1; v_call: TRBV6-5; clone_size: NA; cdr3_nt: TGTGCCAGCAGTTACTCGACCTCTAGCGGGACATTAAATGAGCAGTTCTTC; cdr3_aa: CASSYSTSSGTLNEQFF
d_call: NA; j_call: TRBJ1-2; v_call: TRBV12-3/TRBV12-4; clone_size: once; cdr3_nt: TGTGCCAGCAGCATTAAGGCATGGGTCTCCTATGGCCACACCTTC; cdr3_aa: CASSIKAWVSYGHTF
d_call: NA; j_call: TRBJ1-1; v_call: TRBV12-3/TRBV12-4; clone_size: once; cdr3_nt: TGTGCCAGCAGTTCCACCGGGACTCTAAACCATGAAGCTTTCTTT; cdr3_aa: CASSSTGTLNHEAFF
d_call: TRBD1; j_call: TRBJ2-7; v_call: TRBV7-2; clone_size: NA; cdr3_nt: TGTGCCAGCAGCTTAGCGCGGGACAGGGGGGAGCAGTACTTC; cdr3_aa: CASSLARDRGEQYF
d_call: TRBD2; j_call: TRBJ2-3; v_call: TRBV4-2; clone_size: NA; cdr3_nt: TGTGCCAGCAGTCGGGTGGGGGCTAGCGGGGGGGCCGGAGATACGCAGTATTTT; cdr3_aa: CASSRVGASGGAGDTQYF
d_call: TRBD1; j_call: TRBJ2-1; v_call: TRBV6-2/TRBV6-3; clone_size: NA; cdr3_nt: TGTGCCAGCAGTTATCGGGGACAGGGCTACAATGAGCAGTTCTTC; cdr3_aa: CASSYRGQGYNEQFF
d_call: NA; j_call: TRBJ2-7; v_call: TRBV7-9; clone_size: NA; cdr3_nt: TGTGCCAGCAGCTACCGACGGGGGACCTCCTGCGAGCAGTACTTC; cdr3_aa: CASSYRRGTSCEQYF
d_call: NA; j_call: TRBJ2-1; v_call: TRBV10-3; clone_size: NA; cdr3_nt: TGTGCCTCCCGGAGGCGGGGGACAGAAGATGAGCAGTTCTTC; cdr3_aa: CASRRRGTEDEQFF
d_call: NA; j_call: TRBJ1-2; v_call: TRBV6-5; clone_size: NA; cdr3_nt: TGTGCCAGCAGAAACATACAGGGTATTAACTATGGCTACACCTTC; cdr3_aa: CASRNIQGINYGYTF
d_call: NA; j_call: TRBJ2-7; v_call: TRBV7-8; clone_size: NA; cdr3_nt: TGTGCCAGCAGCTTTGTCAAAAACGAGCAGTACTTC; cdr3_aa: CASSFVKNEQYF
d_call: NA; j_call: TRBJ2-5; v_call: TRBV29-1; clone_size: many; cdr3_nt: TGCAGCGTTGAAGGGGCAGGGGGGGAGACCCAGTACTTC; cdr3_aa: CSVEGAGGETQYF
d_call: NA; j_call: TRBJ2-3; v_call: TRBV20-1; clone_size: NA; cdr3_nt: TGCAGTGCTAGAGACTTCCGGGGCCCTAAATGGGCAGATACGCAGTATTTT; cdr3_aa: CSARDFRGPKWADTQYF
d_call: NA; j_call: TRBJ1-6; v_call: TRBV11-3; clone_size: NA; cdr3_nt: TGTGCCAGCAGCTTATCCGGGCGTGAATCACCCCTCCACTTT; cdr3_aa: CASSLSGRESPLHF
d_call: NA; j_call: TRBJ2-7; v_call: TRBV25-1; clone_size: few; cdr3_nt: TGTGCCAGCAGTGAATATTTCCCGGACTTGAACTACGAGCAGTACTTC; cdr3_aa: CASSEYFPDLNYEQYF
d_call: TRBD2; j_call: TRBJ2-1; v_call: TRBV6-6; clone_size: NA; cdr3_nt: TGTGCCAGCGAGGTGGATGGTAGCGGGGTGCCCTACGAGCAGTTCTTC; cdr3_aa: CASEVDGSGVPYEQFF
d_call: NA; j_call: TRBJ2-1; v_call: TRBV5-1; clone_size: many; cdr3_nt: TGCGCCAGCAGCGCCCAACAGGGTAGCAATGAGCAGTTCTTC; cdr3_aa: CASSAQQGSNEQFF
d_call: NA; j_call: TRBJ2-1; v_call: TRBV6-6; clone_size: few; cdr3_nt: TGTGCCAGCAGTTACCTCATTTCTAATGAGCAGTTCTTC; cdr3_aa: CASSYLISNEQFF
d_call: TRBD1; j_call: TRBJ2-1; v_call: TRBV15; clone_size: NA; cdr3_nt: TGTGCCACCAGCACCGCCGGACAGGTAAACTACAATGAGCAGTTCTTC; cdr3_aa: CATSTAGQVNYNEQFF
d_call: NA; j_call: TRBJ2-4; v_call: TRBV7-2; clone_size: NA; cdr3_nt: TGTGCCAGCAGCCCTAATGGAGGCAAAAACATTCAGTACTTC; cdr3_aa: CASSPNGGKNIQYF
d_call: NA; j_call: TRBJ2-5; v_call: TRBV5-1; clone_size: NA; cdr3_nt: TGCGCCAGCAGCCCGGCGGGGTCGGGGCCTCAGCAGACCCAGTACTTC; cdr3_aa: CASSPAGSGPQQTQYF
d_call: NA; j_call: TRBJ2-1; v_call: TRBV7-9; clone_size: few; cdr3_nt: TGTGCCAGCAGCCTGACCCTGGACAAAACCAATGAGCAGTTCTTC; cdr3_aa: CASSLTLDKTNEQFF
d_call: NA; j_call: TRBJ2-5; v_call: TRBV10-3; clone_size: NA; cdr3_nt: TGTGCCATCAGTGACGAGCAAGAGACCCAGTACTTC; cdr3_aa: CAISDEQETQYF
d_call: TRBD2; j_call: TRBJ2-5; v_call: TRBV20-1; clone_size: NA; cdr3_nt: TGCAGTGCTAGCAGACTAGCGGGGGCGTTCGGAGAGACCCAGTACTTC; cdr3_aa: CSASRLAGAFGETQYF
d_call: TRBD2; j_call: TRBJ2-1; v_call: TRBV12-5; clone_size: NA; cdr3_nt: TGTGCTAGTGGTTTTCGTACGGGACTAAGAAACTCCTACAATGAGCAGTTCTTC; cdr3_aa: CASGFRTGLRNSYNEQFF
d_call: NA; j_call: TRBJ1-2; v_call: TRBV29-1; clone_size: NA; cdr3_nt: TGCAGCGTTGGAGGGACCACTCATGGCTACACCTTC; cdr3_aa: CSVGGTTHGYTF
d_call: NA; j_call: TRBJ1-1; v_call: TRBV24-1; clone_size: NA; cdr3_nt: TGTGCCACCAGTGGTTTGGGACAACCGAACACTGAAGCTTTCTTT; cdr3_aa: CATSGLGQPNTEAFF
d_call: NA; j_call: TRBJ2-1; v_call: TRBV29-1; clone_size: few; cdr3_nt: TGCAGCGTTGAATCGACTAGTTTTTTTTACAATGAGCAGTTCTTC; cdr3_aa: CSVESTSFFYNEQFF
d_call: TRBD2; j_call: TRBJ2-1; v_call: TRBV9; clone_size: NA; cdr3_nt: TGTGCCAGCAGCATCGGGGGGTACTACAATGAGCAGTTCTTC; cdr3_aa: CASSIGGYYNEQFF
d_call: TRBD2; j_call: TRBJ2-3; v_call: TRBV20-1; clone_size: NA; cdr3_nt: TGCAGTGCTGGGGGAGGGGCTAGCGGGAGTGTAGATACGCAGTATTTT; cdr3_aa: CSAGGGASGSVDTQYF
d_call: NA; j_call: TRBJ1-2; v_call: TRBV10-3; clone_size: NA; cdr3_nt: TGTGCCATCAGTGGGACAGATCCCAATCTGGAGGGCTACACCTTC; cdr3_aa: CAISGTDPNLEGYTF
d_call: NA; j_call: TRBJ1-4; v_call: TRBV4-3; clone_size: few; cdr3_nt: TGCGCCAGCAGCCAAGTCCGGGGGAGCAGTGCATGGGGACTGTTTTTT; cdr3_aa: CASSQVRGSSAWGLFF
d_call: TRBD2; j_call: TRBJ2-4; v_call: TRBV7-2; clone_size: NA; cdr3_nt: TGTGCCAGCAGCCCCTTGGACGCGGGGGTCTCCCTAGCCAAAAACATTCAGTACTTC; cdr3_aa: CASSPLDAGVSLAKNIQYF
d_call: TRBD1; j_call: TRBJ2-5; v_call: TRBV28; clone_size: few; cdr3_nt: TGTGCCAGCAGTTCCATGCGGACAGGGAGAGAGACCCAGTACTTC; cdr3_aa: CASSSMRTGRETQYF
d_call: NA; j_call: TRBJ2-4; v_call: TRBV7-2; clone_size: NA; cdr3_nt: TGTGCCAGCGGACCCTTCGGGATGGCCAAAAACATTCAGTACTTC; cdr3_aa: CASGPFGMAKNIQYF
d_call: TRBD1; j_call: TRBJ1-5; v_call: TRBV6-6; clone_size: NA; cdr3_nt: TGTGCCAGCAGGATAGACAGGGGCGGTCAGCCCCAGCATTTT; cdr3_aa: CASRIDRGGQPQHF
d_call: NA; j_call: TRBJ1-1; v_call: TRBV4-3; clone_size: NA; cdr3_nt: TGCGCCAGCAGCTTGGGCATTGAAGCTTTCTTT; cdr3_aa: CASSLGIEAFF
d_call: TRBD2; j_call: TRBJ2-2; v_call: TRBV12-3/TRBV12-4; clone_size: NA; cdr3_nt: TGTGCCAGCAGCCCCCTCGGCGGGGGATTTACCGGGGAGCTGTTTTTT; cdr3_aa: CASSPLGGGFTGELFF
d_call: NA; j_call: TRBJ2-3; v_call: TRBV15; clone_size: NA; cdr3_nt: TGTGCCACCAGCCATGTAGGCACAGATACGCAGTATTTT; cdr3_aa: CATSHVGTDTQYF
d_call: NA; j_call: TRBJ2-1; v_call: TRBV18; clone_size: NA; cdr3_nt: TGTGCCAGCTCACCGTCAGGACTCAATGAGCAGTTCTTC; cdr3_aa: CASSPSGLNEQFF
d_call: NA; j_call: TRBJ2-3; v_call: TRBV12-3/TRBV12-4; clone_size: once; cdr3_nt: TGTGCCAGCAGTCTCACTAGCTCGAGCGCAGATACGCAGTATTTT; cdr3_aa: CASSLTSSSADTQYF
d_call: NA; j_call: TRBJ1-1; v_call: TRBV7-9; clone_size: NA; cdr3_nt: TGTGCCAGCAGGATTCCAGTTGGGAACACTGAAGCTTTCTTT; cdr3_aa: CASRIPVGNTEAFF
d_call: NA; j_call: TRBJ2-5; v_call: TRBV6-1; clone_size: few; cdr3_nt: TGTGCCAGCAGTCCCCTCCCCTCCTGGCTCCAAGAGACCCAGTACTTC; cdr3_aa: CASSPLPSWLQETQYF
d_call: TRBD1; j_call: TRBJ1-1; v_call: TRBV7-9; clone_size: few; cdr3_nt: TGTGCCAGCAGCTGGGGGGACAGGGATAACACTGAAGCTTTCTTT; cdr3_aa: CASSWGDRDNTEAFF
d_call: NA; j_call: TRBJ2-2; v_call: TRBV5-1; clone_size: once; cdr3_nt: TGCGCCAGCAGCCGACCTGAGACAGCAGGGGCCGGGGAGCTGTTTTTT; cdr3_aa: CASSRPETAGAGELFF
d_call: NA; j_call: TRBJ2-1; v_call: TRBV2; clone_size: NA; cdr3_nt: TGTGCCAGCAGTGAAGCGCAATACAATGAGCAGTTCTTC; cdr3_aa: CASSEAQYNEQFF
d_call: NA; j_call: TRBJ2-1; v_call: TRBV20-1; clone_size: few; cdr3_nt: TGCAGTGCTAGTAAATCGTACTTTCATGCGGTTGAGCAGTTCTTC; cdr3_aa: CSASKSYFHAVEQFF
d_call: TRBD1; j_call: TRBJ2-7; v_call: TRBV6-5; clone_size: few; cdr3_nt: TGTGCCAGCATTGGGACAGGGGCCTACGAGCAGTACTTC; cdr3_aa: CASIGTGAYEQYF
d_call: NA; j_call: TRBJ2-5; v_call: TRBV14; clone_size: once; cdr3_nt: TGTGCCAGCAGCCAAGAAGGGTCAGGCAGAGGCCAAGAGACCCAGTACTTC; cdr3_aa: CASSQEGSGRGQETQYF
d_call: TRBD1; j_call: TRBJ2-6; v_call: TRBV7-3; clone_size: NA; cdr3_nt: TGTGCCAGCAACGTGGACAGGGCGAGTGGGGCCAACGTCCTGACTTTC; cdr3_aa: CASNVDRASGANVLTF